This T cell receptor (beta chain) is drawn from a study of blood T cell repertoires in COVID-19. The assay was immunoSEQ multiplex PCR, and TCRdb's table has in-frame clones only and misses some. The sample lists about 230,000 clones, about nine tenths occurring once. Participants' own reports of clinical history determined their cohort assignment. The table lists this clone with a count of one. This receptor was identified in a woman aged 25 to 39 with acute COVID-19. Sequencing was performed on PBMCs or T cells enriched from blood (not recorded which).

The CDR3 bases are TGTGCCAGCAGCCTCCTGACAGGGGGCAAGGGCTACACCTTC. This codes for CASSLLTGGKGYTF. The chain recombines TRBV5-6 with TRBJ1-2, with 10 nucleotides matching TRBD1. The CDR3 is 14 residues long. CDR1 is SGHDT, CDR2 YYEEEE, per germline. Germline trimming cut 4 bases from V and 8 bases from J; bases unmatched to any gene: 8.